The 9 T cell receptor beta chains below come from one sample, sequenced in a study of blood T cell repertoires in COVID-19. Sequencing used immunoSEQ multiplex PCR; TCRdb keeps in-frame clones, though not all of them. Here the sample spans about 180,000 clones, around four fifths being singletons. Material: peripheral blood. The receptors shown here come from a middle-aged woman with COVID-19, enrolled during active disease.

The genes are TRBV6-5 and TRBJ2-7; D is undetermined. This CDR3 is 15 amino acids long. Germline CDR1 reads MNHEY; CDR2 reads SVGAGI. With 2 bases removed from V and 0 bases from J, the gap between germline ends came to 11 bases. CDR3 sequence (DNA): TGTGCCAGCAGTTACCCCCGCGGAACCTCCTACGAGCAGTACTTC. This encodes CASSYPRGTSYEQYF.

The chain links TRBV7-2 to TRBJ1-1; D is ambiguous. V was pared by 3 bases and J by 5 bases, with 7 bases between. The CDR3 sequence is 12 residues long. CDR1 is SGHTA and CDR2 is FQGNSA in the germline V gene. CDR3 bases: TGTGCCAGCAGCTTTGGGAGAACTGAAGCTTTCTTT. Its translation: CASSFGRTEAFF.

In its sample, this clone was seen once. CDR3 nucleotides: TGTGCCAGCAGTTATCACAGGGGAATAAACTATGGCTACACCTTC. It encodes CASSYHRGINYGYTF. This chain joins TRBV6-5 and TRBJ1-2; 7 bases are shared with TRBD1. CDR3 length equals 15 residues. Germline V CDR1 and CDR2: MNHEY, SVGAGI. J gave up 2 bases and V 3 bases, and 6 bases lay outside the gene matches.

This chain links TRBV3-1 (or the pseudogene TRBV3-2) with TRBJ1-1, with 7 positions matching TRBD1. Unmatched junction bases numbered 8, after V lost 5 bases and J lost 5 bases. The CDR3 loop spans 14 amino acids. CDR1 and CDR2 (germline): LGHDT, YNNKEL (reference sequence). The CDR3 nucleotides read TGTGCCAGCAGCATCCGACAGGGTAGGACTGAAGCTTTCTTT. It specifies CASSIRQGRTEAFF.

V usage is TRBV5-4 and J usage is TRBJ2-6, with D possibly matching TRBD2 (5 bases). V was shortened by 4 bases and J by 2 bases, with 10 bases between the two germline ends. CDR1 and CDR2 (germline): SGHNT, YYREEE (reference sequence). This CDR3 has 15 amino acids. CDR3 amino acids: CASSPAGAGANVLTF. The CDR3 coding sequence is TGTGCCAGCAGCCCCGCGGGTGCTGGGGCCAACGTCCTGACTTTC.

The rearrangement uses TRBV27 and TRBJ1-2, with D possibly matching TRBD1 (6 bases). Trimming took off 5 bases at V and 5 bases at J, with 18 bases between the two ends. The CDR3 covers 15 residues. CDR1 is MNHEY and CDR2 is SMNVEV in the germline V gene (reference sequence). Here the CDR3 reads CASSPGEFISYGYTF. The CDR3 DNA sequence: TGTGCCAGCAGTCCAGGGGAGTTCATCTCTTATGGCTACACCTTC.

The V gene is TRBV28, the J gene TRBJ1-5; TRBD1 matches at 7 bases. The CDR3 is 13 residues long. Looked up from germline, CDR1 is MDHEN and CDR2 is SYDVKM. V lost 4 bases, J lost 6 bases, and 3 bases stayed unmatched. CDR3 sequence: CASSWTGAQPQHF. The CDR3 DNA sequence: TGTGCCAGCAGTTGGACAGGAGCTCAGCCCCAGCATTTT.

CDR3 sequence: CASSPARGTEAFF. The CDR3 nucleotides are TGTGCCAGCTCACCCGCTAGAGGCACTGAAGCTTTCTTT. This rearrangement joins TRBV18 to TRBJ1-1; D is unresolved. V lost 3 bases, J lost 4 bases, and 9 bases lay in between. This CDR3 contains 13 residues. The germline V gene has CDR1 KGHSH and CDR2 LQKENI.

V usage is TRBV12-3 or TRBV12-4 and J usage is TRBJ1-2; no clear D gene. V lost 5 bases and J 4 bases, leaving 8 bases between the germline ends. This CDR3 is 12 amino acids long. CDR3 loop: CASSRESYGYTF. Here the CDR3 DNA reads TGTGCCAGCAGTCGCGAATCCTATGGCTACACCTTC.